The 25 T cell receptor beta chains presented below share a single source sample, sequenced in a study of CD8 T cells in ankylosing spondylitis. TCRdb re-analysed the 5' RACE reads in MiXCR, keeping a single row per CDR3 protein. The sample holds around 100,000 distinct CDR3 sequences; 20% to 30% are singletons and the top ten take 9% to 15%. Source material: synovial fluid, either unsorted or a sorted T cell fraction (not recorded which). These receptors came from a male donor with ankylosing spondylitis.

A few counts support this clonotype. The CDR3 region is CASSQSGHRGGEKLFF. CDR3 coding DNA: TGTGCCAGCAGCCAGTCCGGACACAGGGGAGGTGAAAAACTGTTTTTT. The chain couples TRBV3-1 to TRBJ1-4; TRBD1 aligns across 7 bases. The CDR3 runs 16 residues. The V and J ends lost 3 bases and 7 bases, in that order; junction bases with no gene match: 11. Per germline, CDR1 LGHDT and CDR2 YNNKEL (reference sequence). The full variable domain, with the rest looked up from reference TRBV3-1 and TRBJ1-4, is DTAVSQTPKYLVTQMGNDKSIKCEQNLGHDTMYWYKQDSKKFLKIMFSYNNKELIINETVPNRFSPKSPDKAHLNLHINSLELGDSAVYFCASSQSGHRGGEKLFFGSGTQLSVL.

There are a few counts of this clonotype. The chain carries TRBV6-2 or TRBV6-3 and TRBJ2-1, with no clear D. V was pared by 5 bases and J by 0 bases, with 14 bases between. The CDR3 contains 16 residues. Germline CDR1 reads MNHEY; CDR2 reads SVGEGT. CDR3 bases: TGTGCCAGCAGTGCCACCCAAGAGAGCTCCTACAATGAGCAGTTCTTC. It encodes CASSATQESSYNEQFF.

This sequence joins TRBV3-1 and TRBJ2-1; 9 positions match TRBD2. V was pared by 4 bases and J by 8 bases, with 12 bases of the junction left unmatched. The germline gives CDR1 LGHDT, CDR2 YNNKEL (reference sequence). The CDR3 has 16 residues. CDR3 DNA sequence: TGTGCCAGCAGCCTTGATAGCGGGAGTGAATTGGATGAGCAGTTCTTC. Its protein is CASSLDSGSELDEQFF.

This rearrangement joins TRBV6-5 to TRBJ2-7; D is uncertain. The germline V gene encodes CDR1 MNHEY and CDR2 SVGAGI. V was cut by 0 bases and J by 7 bases, with 19 bases left in between. CDR3 length: 16 amino acids. CDR3 coding DNA: TGTGCCAGCAGTTACTCAGGAGACGCAATCACCTGGGAGCAGTACTTC. This codes for CASSYSGDAITWEQYF.

This clonotype appeared a few times. CDR3 residues: CASSWTGDEQFF. CDR3 bases: TGTGCCAGCAGTTGGACAGGGGATGAGCAGTTCTTC. The chain employs TRBV6-6 and TRBJ2-1, with TRBD1 matching 9 bases. V lost 4 bases, J lost 8 bases, and 0 bases stayed unmatched. This CDR3 has 12 amino acids. The germline CDR1 and CDR2 sequences are MNHNY and SVGAGI (reference sequence).

V usage is TRBV2 and J usage is TRBJ2-5; D possibly matches TRBD1 or TRBD2 (5 bases each). The CDR3 loop spans 15 amino acids. Germline V gene sequence: CDR1 SNHLY, CDR2 FYNNEI. Trimming removed 6 bases from V and 4 bases from J, with 18 bases in between. The CDR3 nucleotides read TGTGCCAGCAGGGCCAGGGACCAACCCGGAGAGACCCAGTACTTC. It encodes CASRARDQPGETQYF.

This chain uses TRBV20-1 with TRBJ2-3; 10 nucleotides line up with TRBD2. The CDR3 is 13 amino acids. From germline, CDR1 is DFQATT and CDR2 SNEGSKA (reference sequence). Trimming removed 5 bases from V and 3 bases from J; junction bases left unmatched: 2. Here the CDR3 reads CSAETSGTDTQYF. Written as DNA, the CDR3 is TGCAGTGCTGAGACTAGCGGGACAGATACGCAGTATTTT.

Comments on this clonotype: At one end the junction does not follow the germline gene, possibly because of a read error. This chain joins TRBV12-3 or TRBV12-4 and TRBJ2-6; D ambiguous. The CDR3 totals 16 residues. The CDR3 coding sequence is TGTGCCAGAAGTTTACCACGGTACTCTGGGGCCAACGTCCTGACTTTC. Translation gives CARSLPRYSGANVLTF.

This clonotype was found a few times. The chain employs TRBV10-3 and TRBJ1-3, with D possibly matching TRBD1 (6 bases). This CDR3 contains 14 residues. Germline-derived CDR1 and CDR2 are ENHRY and SYGVKD. With 10 bases removed from V and 0 bases from J, the gap between germline ends came to 13 bases. CDR3 loop: CASNRDNSGNTIYF. CDR3 coding DNA: TGTGCCAGTAACCGGGACAACTCTGGAAACACCATATATTTT.

Remarks on this clonotype: One junction end does not reproduce the germline sequence, and a read error may be involved. The CDR3 bases are TGTGCGAGCAGTCCCCCCGGGGGTCACGAGCAGTACTTC. Its translation is CASSPPGGHEQYF. This chain links TRBV28 with TRBJ2-7; TRBD2 is a possible D gene (6 bases). The CDR3 length is 13 residues. Germline V lookup: CDR1 MDHEN, CDR2 SYDVKM. Full variable domain (rest looked up from reference TRBV28 and TRBJ2-7): DVKVTQSSRYLVKRTGEKVFLECVQDMDHENMFWYRQDPGLGLRLIYFSYDVKMKEKGDIPEGYSVSREKKERFSLILESASTNQTSMYLCASSPPGGHEQYFGPGTRLTVT.

In its sample, this clonotype was seen many times. The V call is TRBV4-1, the J call TRBJ1-2; 8 bases fit TRBD1. This CDR3 region has 15 residues. Germline V gene lookup returns CDR1 MGHRA and CDR2 YSYEKL. The trim removed 1 base at V and 7 bases at J, leaving 8 bases unmatched. The CDR3 reads CASSQATGALFGYTF. CDR3 in DNA: TGCGCCAGCAGCCAAGCGACAGGGGCCCTCTTTGGCTACACCTTC.

The V call is TRBV11-3, the J call TRBJ1-1; D is possibly TRBD1 (5 bases). This CDR3 has 14 amino acids. Germline CDR1 and CDR2: SGHNT and YENEEA. V lost 3 bases to trimming and J lost 3 bases, with 11 bases between them. CDR3 region: CASSLAGGDTEAFF. DNA for the CDR3: TGTGCCAGCAGCTTGGCAGGAGGGGACACTGAAGCTTTCTTT.

The chain joins TRBV5-1 to TRBJ2-7; 13 nucleotides align to TRBD2. The CDR3 runs to 14 residues. Germline V CDR1 and CDR2: SGHRS, YFSETQ. V trimming: 9 bases; J trimming: 7 bases; junction bases outside the gene matches: 10. The CDR3 DNA follows: TGCGCCACCTCCCCTGGGACTAGCGGGATTGAGCAGTACTTC. Translation: CATSPGTSGIEQYF.

The chain carries TRBV3-1 and TRBJ1-2; D ambiguous. Germline V gene sequence: CDR1 LGHDT, CDR2 YNNKEL (reference sequence). V lost 3 bases, J lost 6 bases, and 11 bases lay in between. This CDR3 spans 13 amino acids. In nucleotides, the CDR3 is TGTGCCAGCAGCCAGGGGTTGGTGGATGGCTACACCTTC. This translates into CASSQGLVDGYTF.

This clonotype was counted only a few times. The genes are TRBV12-3 or TRBV12-4 and TRBJ1-5; TRBD1 agrees at 8 bases. The CDR3 has 14 residues. The V and J ends lost 5 bases and 4 bases, in that order; junction bases with no gene match: 4. The DNA of the CDR3 is TGTGCCAGCAGTCCCGGACAGGGAAATCAGCCCCAGCATTTT. Amino acid sequence: CASSPGQGNQPQHF.

The chain is built from TRBV20-1 and TRBJ2-3, with 8 bases aligning to TRBD1. This CDR3 has 14 residues. Per germline, CDR1 DFQATT and CDR2 SNEGSKA (reference sequence). J lost 2 bases, V lost 3 bases, and 4 bases had no gene match. This CDR3 is CSARRQGTTDTQYF. CDR3 DNA: TGCAGTGCTAGGCGACAGGGGACCACAGATACGCAGTATTTT.

The table lists this clonotype with a few counts. V gene TRBV5-5 combines with J gene TRBJ1-1; no clear D. This CDR3 region has 15 residues. With 2 bases removed from V and 1 base from J, the gap between germline ends came to 12 bases. Germline V gene data show CDR1 as SGHKS and CDR2 as YYEKEE (reference sequence). CDR3 in amino acids: CASSFPRRENTEAFF. CDR3 nucleotides: TGTGCCAGCAGCTTCCCCAGACGGGAGAACACTGAAGCTTTCTTT.

The chain couples TRBV12-3 or TRBV12-4 to TRBJ2-1; D is possibly TRBD1 or TRBD2 (5 bases each). This CDR3 has 15 residues. Trimming left V 7 bases short and J 4 bases short, with 17 bases between. Here the CDR3 DNA reads TGTGCCAGCACCATCATGGGGGACGGGTACAATGAGCAGTTCTTC. Its protein is CASTIMGDGYNEQFF.

The chain links TRBV5-5 to TRBJ2-5; no reliable D call. V lost 2 bases and J 2 bases, leaving 7 bases between the germline ends. CDR1 and CDR2 (germline): SGHKS, YYEKEE (reference sequence). The CDR3 loop spans 13 amino acids. CDR3 DNA sequence: TGTGCCAGCAGCTTTCGAGGTCAAGAGACCCAGTACTTC. Its protein is CASSFRGQETQYF.

This clonotype was counted many times. The rearrangement joins TRBV4-2 to TRBJ2-1, with 11 bases matching TRBD2. The length of the CDR3 is 16 residues. CDR1 is LGHNA, CDR2 YNFKEQ, per germline. The ends lost 3 bases at V and 4 bases at J; junction bases unmatched: 5. The CDR3 DNA follows: TGTGCCAGCAGCCAGGAACGGACTAGCGGGTACAATGAGCAGTTCTTC. As protein: CASSQERTSGYNEQFF.

This clonotype has at least ten counts. This chain joins TRBV4-2 and TRBJ2-1; TRBD2 is a possible D gene (5 bases). CDR1 LGHNA and CDR2 YNFKEQ come from the germline V gene. Trimming left V 0 bases short and J 8 bases short, with 14 bases between. This CDR3 is built from 15 residues. The CDR3 region has the DNA TGTGCCAGCAGCCAAGATATGTCGCGAGCGGATGAGCAGTTCTTC. It codes for CASSQDMSRADEQFF.

As concerns this clonotype: Germline and junction disagree at one end, which may indicate a read error. The J gene is TRBJ1-5, the V gene TRBV12-3 or TRBV12-4, with TRBD1 matching over 7 bases. The CDR3 length is 19 residues. CDR3 amino acids: CTSSLAVVRGTVPPGAQHF. The CDR3 nucleotides read TGTACCAGCAGTTTAGCGGTGGTGAGGGGGACAGTCCCGCCGGGAGCCCAGCATTTT.

The chain recombines TRBV7-6 with TRBJ1-2; D is unclear. Trimming took off 2 bases at V and 2 bases at J, with 18 bases between the two ends. CDR1 is SGHVS, CDR2 FNYEAQ, per germline. The CDR3 totals 17 residues. DNA for the CDR3: TGTGCCAGCAGCTTATATTCCATGGCGGTGGGGAACTATGGCTACACCTTC. Protein product: CASSLYSMAVGNYGYTF.

The chain couples TRBV6-5 to TRBJ1-1, with no clear D. The CDR3 consists of 12 residues. The germline V gene has CDR1 MNHEY and CDR2 SVGAGI. V lost 2 bases and J 7 bases, leaving 8 bases between the germline ends. The CDR3 DNA follows: TGTGCCAGCAGTTACGAGGCAGGTGAAGCTTTCTTT. Protein sequence: CASSYEAGEAFF.

The chain links TRBV20-1 to TRBJ2-7; TRBD2 is a possible D gene (5 bases). CDR1 and CDR2 (germline): DFQATT, SNEGSKA (reference sequence). The ends were cut back, 6 bases at V and 2 bases at J, with 20 bases in the middle. The CDR3 is 15 residues long. The CDR3 DNA reads TGCAGTGCAAACAGACCCGGCGGGCATCCCTACGAGCAGTACTTC. Encoded protein: CSANRPGGHPYEQYF.